The sequence of this TCR beta chain was determined in a study of STAT3 mutations in large granular lymphocyte leukemia. Study as a whole: Among longitudinally sequenced T-LGLL patients, roughly half had canonical activating STAT3 mutations detected. Broader study findings: After therapy, about 35% of the 18 patients switched clonotypes, all new clones STAT3 wild type. Every T-cell large granular lymphocyte leukemia patient had at least one immunodominant TCR beta clonotype.

The data were produced by immunoSEQ multiplex PCR, yet TCRdb's version contains in-frame clones alone and is incomplete. The top ten hold more than 25% of the sample, which has thousands of clones, over 70% seen once. This clone has just a few counts. Its antigen is unidentified. CDR3 length equals 14 residues. Trimming removed 2 bases at V and 3 bases at J, with 10 bases between. Germline values: CDR1 KGHSH, CDR2 LQKENI. V and J are TRBV18 and TRBJ1-2; possible D gene TRBD1, 5 bases. The TCR sequence derives from a woman in her thirties or forties with T-cell large granular lymphocyte leukemia. Some clones in this sample may be carry-over from other donors' samples. What was sequenced was peripheral blood mononuclear cells. CDR3 DNA sequence: TGTGCCAGCTCACCAGAGGGGCTAGACTATGGCTACACCTTC. Translating gives CASSPEGLDYGYTF.